Below, 26 T cell receptor beta chains from the same sample are listed, as sequenced in a study of Ad26.COV2.S vaccination and SARS-CoV-2 variants. The treatment is: around 19 received Ad26.COV2.S at low or high dose, single or two shots; 5 received placebo; per-sample allocation not given. Day 63 after the first vaccine or placebo injection was the time point for sampling. Clones were read by immunoSEQ multiplex PCR, and TCRdb kept only the in-frame ones, dropping some. The sample consists of about 350,000 clones, 86% of them appearing once. Sequenced here: peripheral blood, sampled in a trial of Ad26.COV2.S vaccine versus placebo. The receptor source for this set is a person between 18 and 60 years old who received the Ad26.COV2.S COVID-19 vaccine or a placebo.

This sequence joins TRBV24-1 and TRBJ1-2; D is ambiguous. The CDR3 is 13 amino acids. V lost 0 bases and J lost 7, with 8 bases in between. The germline V gene encodes CDR1 KGHDR and CDR2 SFDVKD. CDR3 amino acids: CATSDLGSGGYTF. CDR3 DNA sequence: TGTGCCACCAGTGATTTGGGGTCGGGTGGCTACACCTTC.

The J gene is TRBJ2-7, the V gene TRBV7-9; either TRBD1 or TRBD2 may supply D (5 bases each). This CDR3 is built from 14 residues. Germline V gene sequence: CDR1 SEHNR, CDR2 FQNEAQ (reference sequence). The ends were cut back, 3 bases at V and 2 bases at J, with 11 bases in the middle. The CDR3 DNA follows: TGTGCCAGCAGCTTTGGGGGTCCGACCTACGAGCAGTACTTC. Its protein is CASSFGGPTYEQYF.

The V call is TRBV5-1, the J call TRBJ1-5; no reliable D call. This CDR3 is built from 13 residues. The V gene's germline CDR1 is SGHRS and CDR2 YFSETQ. V dropped 4 bases and J dropped 4 bases, with 9 bases sitting between them. The CDR3 DNA reads as TGCGCCAGCAGCCCGGACCCTAATCAGCCCCAGCATTTT. This encodes CASSPDPNQPQHF.

The rearrangement links TRBV19 to TRBJ1-5; possibly TRBD1 for D (6 bases). This CDR3 contains 14 residues. Trimming pared 3 bases from V and 4 bases from J, leaving 10 bases between. CDR1 is LNHDA, CDR2 SQIVND, per germline (reference sequence). CDR3 bases: TGTGCCAGTAGTATCCCAGGGGCAAATCAGCCCCAGCATTTT. Protein: CASSIPGANQPQHF.

The table lists this clone with a count of one. J is TRBJ2-7 and V is TRBV4-3, with D hard to call. Germline V gene data show CDR1 as LGHNA and CDR2 as YSLEER. CDR3 size: 14 residues. V was cut by 0 bases and J by 1 base, with 7 bases left in between. Here the CDR3 DNA reads TGCGCCAGCAGCCAAGAGCTTGGTTCCTACGAGCAGTACTTC. Translating it yields CASSQELGSYEQYF.

V and J are TRBV27 and TRBJ1-2; D remains ambiguous. Germline V lookup: CDR1 MNHEY, CDR2 SMNVEV (reference sequence). The CDR3 length is 13 residues. The V end lost 1 base, the J end lost 6 bases, and 9 bases lay between the germline ends. The CDR3 is CASSLFLGDGYTF. DNA of the CDR3: TGTGCCAGCAGTTTATTTCTCGGGGATGGCTACACCTTC.

The sample holds one count of this clone. J is TRBJ1-1 and V is TRBV6-2 or TRBV6-3; D is uncertain. Germline values: CDR1 MNHEY, CDR2 SVGEGT. Trimming removed 0 bases from V and 6 bases from J, with 8 bases in between. There are 13 residues in the CDR3. DNA for the CDR3: TGTGCCAGCAGTTACTCGACGTTTTCTGAAGCTTTCTTT. Protein product: CASSYSTFSEAFF.

The chain couples TRBV29-1 to TRBJ2-5, with 9 positions matching TRBD1. V shed 7 bases, J shed 5 bases, and the junction held 5 bases outside the gene matches. The CDR3 sequence is 12 residues long. The V gene's germline CDR1 is SQVTM and CDR2 ANQGSEA. The CDR3, as DNA: TGCAGCGCCGGGACAGGGTGGGAGACCCAGTACTTC. It codes for CSAGTGWETQYF.

The count of this clone is one. The rearrangement uses TRBV7-9 and TRBJ2-7; 7 nucleotides line up with TRBD1. Trimming took 5 bases from V and 2 from J; bases not matched to a gene: 6. Germline V gene sequence: CDR1 SEHNR, CDR2 FQNEAQ (reference sequence). This CDR3 has 14 amino acids. The CDR3 protein is CASSDTGAPYEQYF. The DNA for the CDR3 is TGTGCCAGCAGCGATACAGGGGCGCCCTACGAGCAGTACTTC.

The genes are TRBV3-1 (or the pseudogene TRBV3-2) and TRBJ2-1; TRBD2 aligns across 8 bases. Unmatched junction bases numbered 5, after V lost 4 bases and J lost 9 bases. Germline V gene data show CDR1 as LGHDT and CDR2 as YNNKEL (reference sequence). The CDR3 extends over 13 amino acids. CDR3 sequence: CASSLLAGSEQFF. The CDR3 nucleotides are TGTGCCAGCAGCCTGTTAGCGGGATCTGAGCAGTTCTTC.

The chain joins TRBV9 to TRBJ1-2; 9 bases are shared with TRBD1. The CDR3 covers 13 residues. Germline-derived CDR1 and CDR2 are SGDLS and YYNGEE. V gave up 4 bases and J gave up 13 bases; unmatched junction bases: 11. This CDR3 reads CASSFGPQGAITF. The CDR3 DNA reads as TGTGCCAGCAGCTTTGGGCCACAGGGGGCAATCACCTTC. The whole variable domain, filled in from reference TRBV9 and TRBJ1-2, reads DSGVTQTPKHLITATGQRVTLRCSPRSGDLSVYWYQQSLDQGLQFLIQYYNGEERAKGNILERFSAQQFPDLHSELNLSSLELGDSALYFCASSFGPQGAITFGSGTRLTVV.

This clone has a single count. V is TRBV19 and J is TRBJ2-3; TRBD1 matches 9 bases. Germline V gives CDR1 LNHDA, CDR2 SQIVND (reference sequence). Losses at the gene ends were 3 bases for V and 2 bases for J; bases not matched to a gene: 9. The length of the CDR3 is 17 residues. CDR3 sequence: CASSMTPGQGFTDTQYF. CDR3 nucleotides: TGTGCCAGTAGTATGACCCCGGGACAGGGTTTCACAGATACGCAGTATTTT.

The gene calls are TRBV4-1 and TRBJ2-5; D might be TRBD2 (7 bases). Germline V gives CDR1 MGHRA, CDR2 YSYEKL. V was pared by 2 bases and J by 5 bases, with 15 bases between. This CDR3 contains 15 residues. The CDR3 reads CASSQSPGGEETQYF. The CDR3 DNA reads TGCGCCAGCAGCCAATCGCCGGGGGGCGAGGAGACCCAGTACTTC.

This clone was detected only once. The chain uses TRBV7-2 and TRBJ2-1; perhaps TRBD2 as D (6 bases). Trimming removed 5 bases from V and 9 bases from J, with 17 bases in between. The CDR3 has 14 amino acids. Per germline, CDR1 SGHTA and CDR2 FQGNSA. The CDR3 nucleotides are TGTGCCAGCAGCGAAGGGACTGTCTTCGGTGAGCAGTTCTTC. The encoded protein is CASSEGTVFGEQFF.

This clone was seen only once. Written as DNA, the CDR3 is TGTGCCAGCAGCGTCGCCCGACAGGGGGTGGGATATGGCTACACCTTC. It is translated as CASSVARQGVGYGYTF. The chain uses TRBV7-2 and TRBJ1-2; 9 bases align to TRBD1. The length of the CDR3 is 16 residues. V was clipped by 5 bases and J by 5 bases; unmatched bases: 12. The germline V gene encodes CDR1 SGHTA and CDR2 FQGNSA.

The rearrangement links TRBV18 to TRBJ1-1, with a possible D match to TRBD1 (6 bases). V lost 0 bases to trimming and J lost 1 base, with 15 bases between them. The CDR3 loop spans 17 amino acids. Germline values: CDR1 KGHSH, CDR2 LQKENI. The CDR3 DNA reads TGTGCCAGCTCACCACCGACTGGGGGGCTGGGGAACACTGAAGCTTTCTTT. It translates to CASSPPTGGLGNTEAFF.

J is TRBJ2-7 and V is TRBV6-5; maybe TRBD1 (5 bases). From germline, CDR1 is MNHEY and CDR2 SVGAGI. The CDR3 extends over 14 amino acids. V lost 5 bases to trimming and J lost 0 bases, with 11 bases between them. CDR3 loop: CASSKQDLSYEQYF. CDR3 bases: TGTGCCAGCAGTAAACAGGACCTCTCCTACGAGCAGTACTTC.

The chain links TRBV5-4 to TRBJ2-3, with D maybe TRBD1 (6 bases). This CDR3 is built from 16 residues. Per the germline V gene, CDR1 is SGHNT and CDR2 is YYREEE (reference sequence). V lost 2 bases to trimming and J lost 0 bases, with 13 bases between them. DNA of the CDR3: TGTGCCAGCAGCTTAAGAATACAGGGCAGCACAGATACGCAGTATTTT. Amino acids: CASSLRIQGSTDTQYF.

The chain uses TRBV24-1 and TRBJ1-2, with 7 nucleotides matching TRBD1. The CDR3 spans 13 residues. Per germline, CDR1 KGHDR and CDR2 SFDVKD. Losses at the gene ends were 7 bases for V and 7 bases for J; bases not matched to a gene: 8. The CDR3, as DNA: TGTGCCACCAGGGCAGGGGGAGAGCGTGGCTACACCTTC. Encoded protein: CATRAGGERGYTF.

The chain couples TRBV4-2 to TRBJ2-4; D remains unclear. V was cut by 0 bases and J by 0 bases, with 9 bases left in between. There are 16 residues in the CDR3. The germline gives CDR1 LGHNA, CDR2 YNFKEQ. The CDR3 bases are TGTGCCAGCAGCCAAGAACTCCCGATAGCCAAAAACATTCAGTACTTC. It translates to CASSQELPIAKNIQYF.

CDR3 nucleotide sequence: TGTGCCAGCAGTTCCGGGACTAGCGGGAGGGGCTTCTACGAGCAGTACTTC. Protein product: CASSSGTSGRGFYEQYF. This rearrangement joins TRBV27 to TRBJ2-7, with 16 bases that match TRBD2. Trimming cost V 4 bases and J 3 bases; bases outside gene matches: 6. The CDR3 runs 17 residues. CDR1 and CDR2 (germline): MNHEY, SMNVEV (reference sequence).

The V call is TRBV12-3 or TRBV12-4, the J call TRBJ1-5; 7 nucleotides line up with TRBD1. This CDR3 has 13 residues. With V trimmed by 5 bases and J by 6 bases, 4 bases remained unmatched. The CDR3 loop is CASSTGQIQPQHF. The CDR3 region has the DNA TGTGCCAGCAGTACGGGACAGATTCAGCCCCAGCATTTT.

The V gene is TRBV7-2, the J gene TRBJ2-7; TRBD2 matches 8 bases. V lost 3 bases and J lost 3; bases outside the gene matches: 4. Germline CDR1 and CDR2: SGHTA and FQGNSA. This CDR3 spans 14 amino acids. The CDR3, as DNA: TGTGCCAGCAGCTTTGCTAGCGGGTACTACGAGCAGTACTTC. This encodes CASSFASGYYEQYF.

V usage is TRBV10-1 and J usage is TRBJ1-3; tentative D call: TRBD1 (6 bases). Germline V gene sequence: CDR1 WNHNN, CDR2 SYGVQD (reference sequence). CDR3 length: 14 amino acids. The germline V and J ends were trimmed by 3 bases and 4 bases, with 10 bases remaining between them. The CDR3 reads CASSDGGPGNTIYF. The CDR3 DNA follows: TGCGCCAGCAGTGACGGGGGCCCGGGAAACACCATATATTTT.

The V and J genes are TRBV5-6 and TRBJ1-5; the D gene is possibly TRBD1 (6 bases). This CDR3 has 16 residues. Trimming pared 5 bases from V and 0 bases from J, leaving 15 bases between. The germline V gene encodes CDR1 SGHDT and CDR2 YYEEEE. In nucleotides, the CDR3 is TGTGCCAGCAGGCAGGCCGGGACACCTAGCAATCAGCCCCAGCATTTT. Protein: CASRQAGTPSNQPQHF.

Worth noting for this clone: The same CDR3 arises from other DNA sequences in this sample as well. The chain has TRBV11-2 and TRBJ1-2; weak D call: TRBD1 (5 bases). V was trimmed by 0 bases and J by 5 bases, leaving 10 bases between them. The CDR3 covers 14 residues. CDR1 is SGHAT and CDR2 is FQNNGV in the germline V gene. The chain's CDR3 is CASSLDRVVYGYTF. CDR3 nucleotides: TGTGCCAGCAGCTTAGACAGGGTGGTTTATGGCTACACCTTC.